This T cell receptor beta chain originates from a study of cytomegalovirus exposure and HLA in healthy donors. Whole-study findings and limits: Indistinguishable V segments, including TRBV6-2 and TRBV6-3, were excluded.

Germline trimming cut 2 bases from V and 7 bases from J; bases unmatched to any gene: 8. Germline V gene data show CDR1 as SGHVS and CDR2 as FNYEAQ. This CDR3 has 17 residues. Donors consisted of healthy bone marrow donors. Comments on this clone: Antigen specificity is unknown.

PCR employed 60 Vbeta and 13 Jbeta primers. TCRdb's table, derived via immunoSEQ multiplex PCR, lists solely in-frame clones and lacks some. This sample has 190,000 or so clones, with 75% to 85% found just once. This chain links TRBV7-6 with TRBJ2-2, with 12 bases identical to TRBD2. The sequencing input was PBMCs. The receptor was isolated from a male donor in good health and CMV-seropositive. CDR3 residues: CASSLISTSGRNGELFF. The CDR3 DNA follows: TGTGCCAGCAGCTTAATCTCTACTAGCGGGAGGAACGGGGAGCTGTTTTTT.